One sample yielded the 25 T cell receptor beta chains listed below, sequenced in a study of blood T cell repertoires in COVID-19. Sequencing used immunoSEQ multiplex PCR; TCRdb keeps in-frame clones, though not all of them. The table has roughly 78,000 clones, around nine tenths seen once. What was sequenced was peripheral blood. Receptors originate from a woman aged 60-75 years with acute or convalescent COVID-19.

V gene TRBV5-4 combines with J gene TRBJ2-2; possible D gene TRBD2, 5 bases. Germline CDR1 and CDR2: SGHNT and YYREEE (reference sequence). CDR3 length equals 15 residues. Trimming stripped 4 bases from V and 0 bases from J, with 10 bases between. The CDR3 protein is CASSAPGTNTGELFF. The DNA for the CDR3 is TGTGCCAGCAGCGCACCCGGGACGAACACCGGGGAGCTGTTTTTT.

This clone was seen once. This chain links TRBV5-4 with TRBJ2-7, with D possibly being TRBD1 (6 bases). The CDR3 sequence is 14 residues long. Trimming pared 4 bases from V and 2 bases from J, leaving 13 bases between. From germline, CDR1 is SGHNT and CDR2 YYREEE (reference sequence). CDR3: CASSTGQPPYEQYF. In DNA, the CDR3 is TGTGCCAGCAGCACTGGACAGCCGCCCTACGAGCAGTACTTC.

This clone was found once. The V gene is TRBV28, the J gene TRBJ1-1; TRBD1 is a possible D gene (5 bases). Per the germline V gene, CDR1 is MDHEN and CDR2 is SYDVKM. The CDR3 sequence is 13 residues long. V shed 10 bases and J shed 8 bases, with 20 bases lying between them. For the CDR3, the DNA is TGTGCCACCGTTTTCCACACCCGGACAGAAGCTTTCTTT. It translates to CATVFHTRTEAFF. Full variable domain (rest looked up from reference TRBV28 and TRBJ1-1): DVKVTQSSRYLVKRTGEKVFLECVQDMDHENMFWYRQDPGLGLRLIYFSYDVKMKEKGDIPEGYSVSREKKERFSLILESASTNQTSMYLCATVFHTRTEAFFGQGTRLTVV.

This clone has just one count. CDR3 sequence reads: CASSLGGGNTEAFF. The CDR3, as DNA: TGTGCCAGCAGCTTAGGCGGGGGGAACACTGAAGCTTTCTTT. The rearrangement links TRBV7-9 to TRBJ1-1; TRBD1 is a possible D gene (5 bases). CDR3 length: 14 residues. The germline V gene has CDR1 SEHNR and CDR2 FQNEAQ (reference sequence). V dropped 1 base and J dropped 1 base, with 7 bases sitting between them. The full variable domain, in which reference TRBV7-9 and TRBJ1-1 provide the parts outside the CDR3, is DTGVSQNPRHKITKRGQNVTFRCDPISEHNRLYWYRQTLGQGPEFLTYFQNEAQLEKSRLLSDRFSAERPKGSFSTLEIQRTEQGDSAMYLCASSLGGGNTEAFFGQGTRLTVV.

This clone was counted a single time. The chain links TRBV3-1 (or the pseudogene TRBV3-2) to TRBJ1-1; 7 bases are a match to TRBD1. The length of the CDR3 is 15 residues. Per the germline V gene, CDR1 is LGHDT and CDR2 is YNNKEL (reference sequence). Trimming removed 1 base from V and 10 bases from J; junction bases left unmatched: 12. The DNA for the CDR3 is TGTGCCAGCAGCCAAGGGTTTGACAGGGCGGTTGGAGCTTTCTTT. It encodes CASSQGFDRAVGAFF.

The rearrangement uses TRBV6-5 and TRBJ1-1; 8 bases align to TRBD1. Germline values: CDR1 MNHEY, CDR2 SVGAGI. V was clipped by 5 bases and J by 1 base; unmatched bases: 3. The CDR3 length is 14 residues. CDR3 DNA sequence: TGTGCCAGCAGTCGCACAGGGGGGAACACTGAAGCTTTCTTT. Protein: CASSRTGGNTEAFF.

The gene calls are TRBV5-1 and TRBJ2-7; TRBD1 matches at 7 bases. The germline V gene has CDR1 SGHRS and CDR2 YFSETQ. V dropped 0 bases and J dropped 3; count of bases not matched to a gene: 3. The CDR3 totals 14 residues. In nucleotides, the CDR3 is TGCGCCAGCAGCTTGGGACAGGGCATCTACGAGCAGTACTTC. Translated: CASSLGQGIYEQYF.

This clone has a single count. The V gene is TRBV29-1, the J gene TRBJ1-1, with 8 bases matching TRBD1. Per the germline V gene, CDR1 is SQVTM and CDR2 is ANQGSEA. The CDR3 spans 14 residues. V lost 5 bases to trimming and J lost 0 bases; unmatched junction nucleotides: 5. The CDR3 here is CSVYGQGLNTEAFF. The DNA for the CDR3 is TGCAGCGTTTACGGACAGGGTTTGAACACTGAAGCTTTCTTT.

This chain joins TRBV27 and TRBJ2-7; D unresolved. CDR3 length: 14 residues. Between the trimmed V and J ends, which lost 4 bases and 2 bases, there was a span of 12 bases. Looked up from germline, CDR1 is MNHEY and CDR2 is SMNVEV (reference sequence). The CDR3 region has the DNA TGTGCCAGCAGTTCACCAGCGTTCCCCTACGAGCAGTACTTC. It translates to CASSSPAFPYEQYF.

The CDR3 nucleotides read TGTGCCAGCAGCCGTTCCGGGACTAGCGGGGGGGCCAAGTCCTACGAGCAGTACTTC. The encoded protein is CASSRSGTSGGAKSYEQYF. V gene TRBV27 combines with J gene TRBJ2-7; TRBD2 aligns across 16 bases. This CDR3 has 19 residues. The trim removed 6 bases at V and 1 base at J, leaving 12 bases unmatched. CDR1 is MNHEY, CDR2 SMNVEV, per germline (reference sequence).

The rearrangement links TRBV4-3 to TRBJ1-1, with D possibly matching TRBD1 (5 bases). The CDR3 is 17 amino acids. With 0 bases removed from V and 3 bases from J, the gap between germline ends came to 17 bases. Germline CDR1 LGHNA, CDR2 YSLEER. The chain's CDR3 is CASSQDGAGIGYTEAFF. CDR3 coding DNA: TGCGCCAGCAGCCAAGATGGGGCAGGTATAGGGTACACTGAAGCTTTCTTT.

This chain links TRBV28 with TRBJ1-2; D remains unclear. The CDR3 extends over 15 amino acids. Germline lookup yields CDR1 MDHEN and CDR2 SYDVKM. The V gene lost 1 base and the J gene lost 3 bases, with 12 bases spanning the gap. The CDR3: CASSLSNPGYYGYTF. In nucleotides, the CDR3 is TGTGCCAGCAGTTTATCCAACCCGGGATACTATGGCTACACCTTC.

The rearrangement links TRBV28 to TRBJ1-1; no definite D call. Trimming pared 2 bases from V and 0 bases from J, leaving 10 bases between. This CDR3 spans 15 amino acids. CDR1 and CDR2 (germline): MDHEN, SYDVKM. CDR3 in amino acids: CASSLSREVNTEAFF. CDR3 sequence (DNA): TGTGCCAGCAGTTTAAGCCGGGAAGTGAACACTGAAGCTTTCTTT.

The V and J genes are TRBV28 and TRBJ2-5; D is possibly TRBD2 (6 bases). Germline V gives CDR1 MDHEN, CDR2 SYDVKM. The CDR3 is made up of 15 amino acids. Trimming removed 8 bases from V and 0 bases from J, with 16 bases in between. This CDR3 is CASATGTGYQETQYF. As DNA, the CDR3 is TGTGCCAGCGCCACGGGGACTGGGTACCAAGAGACCCAGTACTTC.

The V call is TRBV4-3, the J call TRBJ1-2; D call uncertain. The germline V and J ends were trimmed by 0 bases and 4 bases, with 12 bases remaining between them. The CDR3 is 15 residues long. Germline values: CDR1 LGHNA, CDR2 YSLEER. The CDR3 coding sequence is TGCGCCAGCAGCCAAGATAGGCGGGCTCGCTATGGCTACACCTTC. Translation: CASSQDRRARYGYTF.

V usage is TRBV2 and J usage is TRBJ2-2; TRBD2 matches 11 bases. V was clipped by 7 bases and J by 2 bases; unmatched bases: 3. Germline CDR1 reads SNHLY; CDR2 reads FYNNEI. The CDR3 runs to 15 residues. This chain's CDR3 is CASTSGRTNTGELFF. CDR3 DNA: TGTGCCAGCACTAGCGGGAGGACTAACACCGGGGAGCTGTTTTTT.

J is TRBJ2-1 and V is TRBV6-6, with D possibly being TRBD2 (6 bases). V was trimmed by 5 bases and J by 5 bases, leaving 13 bases between them. CDR1 is MNHNY and CDR2 is SVGAGI in the germline V gene (reference sequence). This CDR3 has 14 amino acids. The CDR3 loop is CASSPGLDDNEQFF. CDR3 DNA: TGTGCCAGCAGTCCGGGACTGGATGACAATGAGCAGTTCTTC.

This clone was picked up a small number of times. The V call is TRBV6-5, the J call TRBJ1-6; TRBD1 agrees at 7 bases. Trimming at V came to 6 bases and at J to 10 bases, leaving 12 bases not matched to a gene. This CDR3 region has 15 residues. Per the germline V gene, CDR1 is MNHEY and CDR2 is SVGAGI. CDR3 DNA sequence: TGTGCCAGCAGCCCGACAGGGTGGGTTTACTCACCCCTCCACTTT. Protein product: CASSPTGWVYSPLHF.

V and J are TRBV11-2 and TRBJ1-4, with 7 bases aligning to TRBD1. J gave up 7 bases and V 2 bases, and 10 bases lay outside the gene matches. This CDR3 spans 16 amino acids. Germline values: CDR1 SGHAT, CDR2 FQNNGV. CDR3 loop: CASSLQGGGSREKLFF. The DNA of the CDR3 is TGTGCCAGCAGCTTACAAGGGGGCGGGTCTCGTGAAAAACTGTTTTTT.

The chain has TRBV7-9 and TRBJ2-5; 7 nucleotides match TRBD1. V trimming: 1 base; J trimming: 4 bases; junction bases outside the gene matches: 9. The CDR3 runs 16 residues. Germline V gene sequence: CDR1 SEHNR, CDR2 FQNEAQ (reference sequence). DNA for the CDR3: TGTGCCAGCAGCTTAGACGACAGGGATACCCGAGAGACCCAGTACTTC. Translation gives CASSLDDRDTRETQYF.

The chain couples TRBV29-1 to TRBJ2-3; 12 positions match TRBD2. Germline V lookup: CDR1 SQVTM, CDR2 ANQGSEA. J lost 4 bases, V lost 4 bases, and 6 bases had no gene match. The length of the CDR3 is 15 residues. The CDR3 DNA is TGCAGCGTTGGTGCGACTAGCGGGAGTTCAGATACGCAGTATTTT. It specifies CSVGATSGSSDTQYF.

This chain links TRBV9 with TRBJ1-1; D gene uncertain. The germline V gene encodes CDR1 SGDLS and CDR2 YYNGEE. Trimming shortened V by 0 bases and J by 5 bases, and 14 bases separated the two germline ends. The CDR3 is 15 amino acids. The CDR3 protein is CASSVGGTRGTEAFF. The CDR3 bases are TGTGCCAGCAGCGTAGGGGGAACTCGAGGGACTGAAGCTTTCTTT.

This chain joins TRBV6-5 and TRBJ1-1, with a tentative D call TRBD1 (5 bases). V was cut by 0 bases and J by 1 base, with 12 bases left in between. CDR3 length equals 16 residues. From germline, CDR1 is MNHEY and CDR2 SVGAGI. This CDR3 reads CASSYSGGMTNTEAFF. The CDR3 DNA reads as TGTGCCAGCAGTTACTCGGGGGGGATGACGAACACTGAAGCTTTCTTT.

This clone occurred a few times. The V call is TRBV24-1, the J call TRBJ2-3; 9 bases line up with TRBD1. J was trimmed by 0 bases and V by 7 bases; bases with no gene match: 7. Germline assignment: CDR1 KGHDR and CDR2 SFDVKD. The CDR3 consists of 16 residues. In DNA, the CDR3 is TGTGCCACCAGCGCCCGGACAGGGGAGAGCACAGATACGCAGTATTTT. It specifies CATSARTGESTDTQYF.

The rearrangement joins TRBV2 to TRBJ2-3; a possible D gene is TRBD2 (5 bases). V was shortened by 6 bases and J by 6 bases, with 19 bases between the two germline ends. This CDR3 is built from 15 residues. Germline CDR1 and CDR2: SNHLY and FYNNEI. The CDR3 coding sequence is TGTGCCAGCAGCGACCTGGGAGTCTTGGAGGATACGCAGTATTTT. Encoded protein: CASSDLGVLEDTQYF.